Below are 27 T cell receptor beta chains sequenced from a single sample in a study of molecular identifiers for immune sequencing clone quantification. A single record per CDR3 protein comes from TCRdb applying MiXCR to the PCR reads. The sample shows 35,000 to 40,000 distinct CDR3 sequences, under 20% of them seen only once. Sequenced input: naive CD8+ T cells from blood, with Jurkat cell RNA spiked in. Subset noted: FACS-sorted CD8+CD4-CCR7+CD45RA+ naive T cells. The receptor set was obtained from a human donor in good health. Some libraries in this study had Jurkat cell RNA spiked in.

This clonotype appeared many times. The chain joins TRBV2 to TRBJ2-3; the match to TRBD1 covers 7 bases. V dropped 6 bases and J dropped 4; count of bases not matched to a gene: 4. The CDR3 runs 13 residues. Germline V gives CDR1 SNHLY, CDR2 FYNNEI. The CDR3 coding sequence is TGTGCCAGCAGGGGGCAGGGGGCAGATACGCAGTATTTT. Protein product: CASRGQGADTQYF.

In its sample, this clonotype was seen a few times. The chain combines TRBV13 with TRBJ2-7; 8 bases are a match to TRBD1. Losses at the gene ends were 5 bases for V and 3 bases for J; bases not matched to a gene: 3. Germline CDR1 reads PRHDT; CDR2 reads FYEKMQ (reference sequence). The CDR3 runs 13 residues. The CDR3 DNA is TGTGCCAGCAGCATGGGACAGGACTACGAGCAGTACTTC. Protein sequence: CASSMGQDYEQYF. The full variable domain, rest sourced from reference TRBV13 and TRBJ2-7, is AAGVIQSPRHLIKEKRETATLKCYPIPRHDTVYWYQQGPGQDPQFLISFYEKMQSDKGSIPDRFSAQQFSDYHSELNMSSLELGDSALYFCASSMGQDYEQYFGPGTRLTVT.

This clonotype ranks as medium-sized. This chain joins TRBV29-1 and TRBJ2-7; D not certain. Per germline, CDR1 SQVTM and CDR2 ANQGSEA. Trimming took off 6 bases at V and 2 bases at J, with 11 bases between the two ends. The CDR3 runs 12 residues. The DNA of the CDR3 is TGCAGCGTCGCTGGGCCGGCCTACGAGCAGTACTTC. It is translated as CSVAGPAYEQYF.

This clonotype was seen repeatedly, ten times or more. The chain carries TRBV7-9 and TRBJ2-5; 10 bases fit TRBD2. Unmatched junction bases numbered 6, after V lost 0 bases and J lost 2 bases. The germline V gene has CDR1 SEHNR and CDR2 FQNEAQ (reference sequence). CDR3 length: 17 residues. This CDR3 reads CASSLASTSGEQETQYF. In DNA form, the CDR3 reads TGTGCCAGCAGCTTAGCCAGTACTAGCGGGGAACAAGAGACCCAGTACTTC.

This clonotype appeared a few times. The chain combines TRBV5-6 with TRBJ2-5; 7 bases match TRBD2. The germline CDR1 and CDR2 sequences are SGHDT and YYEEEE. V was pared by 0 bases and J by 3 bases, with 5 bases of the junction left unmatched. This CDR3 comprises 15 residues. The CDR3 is CASSLGREWEETQYF. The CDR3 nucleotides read TGTGCCAGCAGCTTGGGGCGGGAGTGGGAAGAGACCCAGTACTTC.

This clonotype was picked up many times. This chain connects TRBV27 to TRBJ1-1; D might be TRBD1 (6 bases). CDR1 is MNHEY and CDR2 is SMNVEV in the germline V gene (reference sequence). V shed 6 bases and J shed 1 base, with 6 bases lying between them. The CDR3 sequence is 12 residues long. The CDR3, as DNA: TGTGCCAGCAGACAGGGGAACACTGAAGCTTTCTTT. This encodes CASRQGNTEAFF.

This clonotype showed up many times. In nucleotides, the CDR3 is TGTGCCAGCTCGGGCTTAGCCAAAAACATTCAGTACTTC. Translation: CASSGLAKNIQYF. The chain carries TRBV6-6 and TRBJ2-4, with unresolved D. Per the germline V gene, CDR1 is MNHNY and CDR2 is SVGAGI (reference sequence). This CDR3 has 13 residues. Trimming took 8 bases from V and 0 from J, leaving 8 bases between them.

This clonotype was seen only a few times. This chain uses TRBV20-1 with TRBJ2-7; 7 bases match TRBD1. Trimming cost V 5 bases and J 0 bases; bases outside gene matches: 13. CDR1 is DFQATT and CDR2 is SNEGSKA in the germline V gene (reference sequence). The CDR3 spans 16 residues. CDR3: CSADNPTGWGSYEQYF. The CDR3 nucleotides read TGCAGTGCTGATAATCCGACAGGGTGGGGCTCCTACGAGCAGTACTTC.

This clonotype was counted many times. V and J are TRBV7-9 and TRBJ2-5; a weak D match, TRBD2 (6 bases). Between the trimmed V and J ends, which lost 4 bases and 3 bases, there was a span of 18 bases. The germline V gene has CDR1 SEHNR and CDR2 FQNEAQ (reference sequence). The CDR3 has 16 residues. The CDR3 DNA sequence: TGTGCCAGCAGCTCAACGTCCGGGACTTGGGAAGAGACCCAGTACTTC. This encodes CASSSTSGTWEETQYF. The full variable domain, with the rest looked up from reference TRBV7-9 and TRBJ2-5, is DTGVSQNPRHKITKRGQNVTFRCDPISEHNRLYWYRQTLGQGPEFLTYFQNEAQLEKSRLLSDRFSAERPKGSFSTLEIQRTEQGDSAMYLCASSSTSGTWEETQYFGPGTRLLVL.

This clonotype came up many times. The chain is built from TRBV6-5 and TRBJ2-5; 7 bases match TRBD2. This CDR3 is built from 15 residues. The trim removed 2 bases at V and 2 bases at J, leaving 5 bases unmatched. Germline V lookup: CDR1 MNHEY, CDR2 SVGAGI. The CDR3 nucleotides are TGTGCCAGCAGTTACGCGGGGGTGCTACAAGAGACCCAGTACTTC. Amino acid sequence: CASSYAGVLQETQYF.

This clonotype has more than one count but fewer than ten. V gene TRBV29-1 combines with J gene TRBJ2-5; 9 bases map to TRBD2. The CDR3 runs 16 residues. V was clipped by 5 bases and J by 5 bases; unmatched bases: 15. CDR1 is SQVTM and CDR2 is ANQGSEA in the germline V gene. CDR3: CSVPRTTAGGRETQYF. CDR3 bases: TGCAGCGTTCCACGGACTACGGCGGGGGGGAGGGAGACCCAGTACTTC.

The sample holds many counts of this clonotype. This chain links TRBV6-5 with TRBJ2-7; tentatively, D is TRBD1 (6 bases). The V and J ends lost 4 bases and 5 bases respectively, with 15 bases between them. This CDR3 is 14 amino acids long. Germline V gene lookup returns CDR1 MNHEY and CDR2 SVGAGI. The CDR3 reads CASSSTGPSDEQYF. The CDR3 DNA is TGTGCCAGCAGTTCCACAGGGCCCTCGGACGAGCAGTACTTC.

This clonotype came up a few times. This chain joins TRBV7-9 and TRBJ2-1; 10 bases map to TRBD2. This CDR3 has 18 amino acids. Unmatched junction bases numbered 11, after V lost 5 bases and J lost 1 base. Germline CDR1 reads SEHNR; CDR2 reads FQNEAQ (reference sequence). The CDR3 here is CASSSRLSGRQSYNEQFF. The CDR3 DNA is TGTGCCAGCAGCAGCCGGCTTAGCGGGAGGCAGTCCTACAATGAGCAGTTCTTC.

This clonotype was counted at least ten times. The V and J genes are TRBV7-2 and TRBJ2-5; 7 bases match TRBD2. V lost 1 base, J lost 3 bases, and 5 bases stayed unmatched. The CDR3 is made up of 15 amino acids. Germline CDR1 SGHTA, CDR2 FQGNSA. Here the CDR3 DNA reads TGTGCCAGCAGCTTAGTTGGAGCGGGGAAAGAGACCCAGTACTTC. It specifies CASSLVGAGKETQYF.

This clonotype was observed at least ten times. CDR3 in DNA: TGTGCCTGGAGTGACTCAGAGCAGTTCTTC. This gives the protein CAWSDSEQFF. This chain links TRBV30 with TRBJ2-1, with unresolved D. The CDR3 runs 10 residues. Trimming shortened V by 1 base and J by 10 bases, and 5 bases separated the two germline ends. Looked up from germline, CDR1 is GTSNPN and CDR2 is SVGIG (reference sequence).

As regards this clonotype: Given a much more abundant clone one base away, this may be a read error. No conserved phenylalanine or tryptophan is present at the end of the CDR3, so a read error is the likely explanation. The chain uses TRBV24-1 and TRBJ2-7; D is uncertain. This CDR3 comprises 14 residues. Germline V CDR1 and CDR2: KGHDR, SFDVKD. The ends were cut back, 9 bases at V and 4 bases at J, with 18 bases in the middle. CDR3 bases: TGTGCCACCCCCCCGAGGCACGGCGTGTACGAGCAGTACATC. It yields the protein CATPPRHGVYEQYI.

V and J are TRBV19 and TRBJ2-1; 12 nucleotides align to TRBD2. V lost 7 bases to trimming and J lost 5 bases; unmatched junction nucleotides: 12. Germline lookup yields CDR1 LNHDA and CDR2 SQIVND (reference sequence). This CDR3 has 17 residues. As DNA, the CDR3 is TGTGCCAGTATGGAGCTAGCGGGAGGGTCGGGGCACAATGAGCAGTTCTTC. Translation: CASMELAGGSGHNEQFF.

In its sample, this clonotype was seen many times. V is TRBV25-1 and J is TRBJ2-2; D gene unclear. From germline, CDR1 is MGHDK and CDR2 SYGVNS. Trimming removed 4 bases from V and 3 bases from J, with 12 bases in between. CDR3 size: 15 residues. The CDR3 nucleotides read TGTGCCAGCAGTGTTATAGGTTCCGACACCGGGGAGCTGTTTTTT. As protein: CASSVIGSDTGELFF.

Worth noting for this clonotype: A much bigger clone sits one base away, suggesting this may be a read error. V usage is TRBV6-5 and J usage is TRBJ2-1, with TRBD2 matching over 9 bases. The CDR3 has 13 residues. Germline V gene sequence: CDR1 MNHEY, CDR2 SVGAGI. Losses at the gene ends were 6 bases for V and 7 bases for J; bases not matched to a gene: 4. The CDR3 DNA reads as TGTGCCAGCAGCGGGACTAGCCGGAATGAGCAGTTCTTC. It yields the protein CASSGTSRNEQFF.

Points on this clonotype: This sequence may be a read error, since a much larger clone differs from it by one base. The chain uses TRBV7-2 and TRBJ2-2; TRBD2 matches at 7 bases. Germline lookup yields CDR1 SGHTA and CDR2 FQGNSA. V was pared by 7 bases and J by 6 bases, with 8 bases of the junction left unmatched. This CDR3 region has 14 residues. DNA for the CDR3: TGTGCCAGCAACCCTCTAGCGGTCCCCGGGGAGCTGTTTTTT. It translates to CASNPLAVPGELFF.

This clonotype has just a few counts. CDR3 coding DNA: TGTGCCAGCAGCTTAGAAGCTAGCGGGGGGGCCCACGAGCAGTACTTC. Its protein is CASSLEASGGAHEQYF. The chain carries TRBV11-3 and TRBJ2-7, with TRBD2 matching 12 bases. Germline values: CDR1 SGHNT, CDR2 YENEEA. J gave up 5 bases and V 0 bases, and 5 bases lay outside the gene matches. The CDR3 sequence is 16 residues long.

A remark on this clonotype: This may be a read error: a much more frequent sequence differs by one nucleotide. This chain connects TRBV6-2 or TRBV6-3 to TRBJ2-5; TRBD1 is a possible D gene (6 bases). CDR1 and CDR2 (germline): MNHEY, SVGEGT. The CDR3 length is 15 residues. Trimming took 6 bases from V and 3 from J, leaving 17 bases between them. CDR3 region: CASSSTKTGKETQYF. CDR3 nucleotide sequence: TGTGCCAGCAGCTCCACTAAGACAGGAAAAGAGACCCAGTACTTC.

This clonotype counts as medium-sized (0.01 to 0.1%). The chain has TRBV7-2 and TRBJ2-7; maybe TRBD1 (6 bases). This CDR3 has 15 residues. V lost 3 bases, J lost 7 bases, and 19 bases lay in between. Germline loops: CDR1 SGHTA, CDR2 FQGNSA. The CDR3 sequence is CASSFFEAGDGEQYF. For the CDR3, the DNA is TGTGCCAGCAGCTTCTTCGAGGCAGGGGACGGGGAGCAGTACTTC.

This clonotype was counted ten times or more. Written as DNA, the CDR3 is TGTGCCAGCAGTTTAATCGAAGGCGTGCCCTACGAGCAGTACTTC. It encodes CASSLIEGVPYEQYF. The V call is TRBV27, the J call TRBJ2-7; no clear D gene. Trimming stripped 2 bases from V and 2 bases from J, with 13 bases between. In germline, CDR1 is MNHEY, CDR2 SMNVEV (reference sequence). The CDR3 is 15 amino acids.

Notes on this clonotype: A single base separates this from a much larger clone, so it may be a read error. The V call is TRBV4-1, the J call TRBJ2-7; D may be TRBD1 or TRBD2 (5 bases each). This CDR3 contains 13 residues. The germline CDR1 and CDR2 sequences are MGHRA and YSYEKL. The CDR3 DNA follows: TGCGCCAGCGGCCAAGGTGGGGGAAACGAGCAGTACTTC. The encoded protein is CASGQGGGNEQYF.

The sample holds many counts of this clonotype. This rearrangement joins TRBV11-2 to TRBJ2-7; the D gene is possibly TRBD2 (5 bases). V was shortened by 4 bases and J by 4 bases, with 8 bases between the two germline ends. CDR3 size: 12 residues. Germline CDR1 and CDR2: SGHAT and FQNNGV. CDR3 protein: CASSSSGYEQYF. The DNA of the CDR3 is TGTGCCAGCAGCTCATCGGGGTACGAGCAGTACTTC.

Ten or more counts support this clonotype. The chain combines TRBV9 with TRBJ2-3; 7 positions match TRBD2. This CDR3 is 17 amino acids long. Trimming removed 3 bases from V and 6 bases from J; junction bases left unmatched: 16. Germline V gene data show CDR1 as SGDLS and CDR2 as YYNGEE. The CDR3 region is CASSGGGYSGLADTQYF. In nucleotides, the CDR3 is TGTGCCAGCAGCGGGGGGGGTTACTCTGGCCTGGCGGATACGCAGTATTTT.